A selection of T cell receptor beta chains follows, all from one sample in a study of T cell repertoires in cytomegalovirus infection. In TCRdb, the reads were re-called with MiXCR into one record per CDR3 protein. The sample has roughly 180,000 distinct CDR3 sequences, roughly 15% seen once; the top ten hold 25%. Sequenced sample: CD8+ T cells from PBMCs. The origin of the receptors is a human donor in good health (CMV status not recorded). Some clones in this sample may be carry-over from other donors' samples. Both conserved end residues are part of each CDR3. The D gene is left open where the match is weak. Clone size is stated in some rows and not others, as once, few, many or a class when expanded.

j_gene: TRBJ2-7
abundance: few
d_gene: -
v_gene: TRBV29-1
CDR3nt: TGCAGCGTTGGACCCTCAAGGGGCAATATGTACGAGCAGTACTTC
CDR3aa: CSVGPSRGNMYEQYF

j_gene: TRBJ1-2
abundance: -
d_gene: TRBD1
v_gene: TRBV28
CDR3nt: TGTGCCAGCAGACCACCATCCCATGACAGGGAAGCTAACTATGGCTACACCTTC
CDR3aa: CASRPPSHDREANYGYTF

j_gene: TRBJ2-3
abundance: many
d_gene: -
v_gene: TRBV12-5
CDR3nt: TGTGCTAGTGGGTCCCAGGATGGCACAGATACGCAGTATTTT
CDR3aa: CASGSQDGTDTQYF

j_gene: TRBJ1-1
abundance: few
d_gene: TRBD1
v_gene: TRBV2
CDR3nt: TGTGCCAGCAGCCCCCCGGACAGGGGGAGGACTGAAGCTTTCTTT
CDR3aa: CASSPPDRGRTEAFF

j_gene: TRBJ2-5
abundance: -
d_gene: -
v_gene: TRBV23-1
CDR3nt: TGCGCCAGCAGTCACCTTATCCCCCCTCGGGGGCCCCACCAAGGAGAGACCCAGTACTTC
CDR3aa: CASSHLIPPRGPHQGETQYF

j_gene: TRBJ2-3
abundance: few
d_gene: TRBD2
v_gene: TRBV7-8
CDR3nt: TGTGCCAGCAGCGGAGAGTTTCTAGCGGGCCACACAGATACGCAGTATTTT
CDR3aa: CASSGEFLAGHTDTQYF

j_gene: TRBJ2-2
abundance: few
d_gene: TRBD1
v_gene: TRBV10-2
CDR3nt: TGCGCCAGCAGTGATATACTCGGGACAGAGAACACCGGGGAGCTGTTTTTT
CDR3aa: CASSDILGTENTGELFF

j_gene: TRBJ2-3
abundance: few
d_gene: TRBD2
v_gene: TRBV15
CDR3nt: TGTGCCACCAGCATCCTAGCGGGGGGGAGCACAGATACGCAGTATTTT
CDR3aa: CATSILAGGSTDTQYF

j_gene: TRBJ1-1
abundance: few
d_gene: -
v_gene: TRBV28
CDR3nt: TGTGCCAGCGAGGATGATTTAACAGGGAACACTGAAGCTTTCTTT
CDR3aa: CASEDDLTGNTEAFF

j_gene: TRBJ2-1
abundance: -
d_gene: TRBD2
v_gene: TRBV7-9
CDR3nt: TGTGCCAGCAGCCCCCAGACTAGCGGGGGTCATGAGCAGTTCTTC
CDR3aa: CASSPQTSGGHEQFF